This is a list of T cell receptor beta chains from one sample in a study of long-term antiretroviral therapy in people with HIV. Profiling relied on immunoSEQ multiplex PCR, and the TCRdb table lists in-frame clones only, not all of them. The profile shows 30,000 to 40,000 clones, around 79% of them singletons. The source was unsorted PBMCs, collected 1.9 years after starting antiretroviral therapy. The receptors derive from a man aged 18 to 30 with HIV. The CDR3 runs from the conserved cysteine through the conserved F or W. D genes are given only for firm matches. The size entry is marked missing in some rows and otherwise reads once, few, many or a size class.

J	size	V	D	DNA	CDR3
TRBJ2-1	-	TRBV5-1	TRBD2	TGCGCCAGCAGCTCCGGGACTAGCGGGAAGAGCTCCTACAATGAGCAGTTCTTC	CASSSGTSGKSSYNEQFF
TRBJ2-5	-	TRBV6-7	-	TGTGCCAGCAGTCTTCAACGAGAGACCCAGTACTTC	CASSLQRETQYF
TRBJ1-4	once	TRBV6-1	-	TGTGCCAGCAGTGTGATCCCAACTAATGAAAAACTGTTTTTT	CASSVIPTNEKLFF
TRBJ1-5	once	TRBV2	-	TGTGCCAGCCGGGGAGGGGGCAATCAGCCCCAGCATTTT	CASRGGGNQPQHF
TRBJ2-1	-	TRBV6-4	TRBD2	TGTGCCAGCAGTGACAGGGAGGGACCCAATGAGCAGTTCTTC	CASSDREGPNEQFF
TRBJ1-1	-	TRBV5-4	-	TGTGCCAGCAGCTTGGAGCGGACAGATATTGAAGCTTTCTTT	CASSLERTDIEAFF
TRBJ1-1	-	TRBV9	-	TGTGCCAGCAGCGTATTCGGGGGAAACACTGAAGCTTTCTTT	CASSVFGGNTEAFF
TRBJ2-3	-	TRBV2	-	TGTGCCAGCAAGGCGGGGATCTCGATAGATACGCAGTATTTT	CASKAGISIDTQYF
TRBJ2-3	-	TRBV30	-	TGTGCCTGGAGTGTAACGGGGGGCACAGATACGCAGTATTTT	CAWSVTGGTDTQYF
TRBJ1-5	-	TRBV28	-	TGTGCCAGCACTGGGAGTCATCAGCCCCAGCATTTT	CASTGSHQPQHF
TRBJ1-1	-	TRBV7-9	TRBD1	TGTGCCAGCAGCGTACAGGGGACGGAGACTGAAGCTTTCTTT	CASSVQGTETEAFF
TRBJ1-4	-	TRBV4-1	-	TGCGCCAGCAGCCAAGATGAGTCAGTTTGGACTAATGAAAAACTGTTTTTT	CASSQDESVWTNEKLFF
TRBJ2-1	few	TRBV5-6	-	TGTGCCAGCAGCTTGGGACTGGGCAGGACGATTCGCAATGAGCAGTTCTTC	CASSLGLGRTIRNEQFF
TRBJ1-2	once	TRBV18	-	TGTGCCAGCTCACCTGTTCCATCCCCAATCTATGGCTACACCTTC	CASSPVPSPIYGYTF
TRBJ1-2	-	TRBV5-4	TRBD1	TGTGCCAGCAGCCCCCCCGTCGCAGGGGGGAACTATGGCTACACCTTC	CASSPPVAGGNYGYTF
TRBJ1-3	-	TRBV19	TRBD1	TGTGCCAGTAGTAGGGGACAGATCTCTGGAAACACCATATATTTT	CASSRGQISGNTIYF
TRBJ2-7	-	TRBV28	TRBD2	TGTGCCAGCAGTTTACCGACTAGCGGGGGACCCAGAACCTACGAGCAGTACTTC	CASSLPTSGGPRTYEQYF
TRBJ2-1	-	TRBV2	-	TGTGCCAGCAGTGAACCCTCTGGGGACCCCTACAATGAGCAGTTCTTC	CASSEPSGDPYNEQFF
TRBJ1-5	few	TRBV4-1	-	TGCGCCAGCAGCCAAGGGTGGGAAGACCAGCATTTT	CASSQGWEDQHF
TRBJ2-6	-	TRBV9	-	TGTGCCAGCAGCGTAGGTTCAGGCCCAAGTGGGGCCAACGTCCTGACTTTC	CASSVGSGPSGANVLTF
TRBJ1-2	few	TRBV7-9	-	TGTGCCAGCAGCTTAGACGGTAACTATGGCTACACCTTC	CASSLDGNYGYTF
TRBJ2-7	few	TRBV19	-	TGTGCCAGTAGTATAGTGGACTCCTCCTACGAGCAGTACTTC	CASSIVDSSYEQYF
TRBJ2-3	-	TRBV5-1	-	TGCGCCAGCAGCGGAGCTACAGGGACAGATACGCAGTATTTT	CASSGATGTDTQYF
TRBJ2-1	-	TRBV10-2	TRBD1	TGCGCCAGCGGGGAAGAGGGGACAGCCTACAATGAGCAGTTCTTC	CASGEEGTAYNEQFF
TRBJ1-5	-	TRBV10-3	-	TGTGCCATCGGGGATCCCCGAAAGGACAATCAGCCCCAGCATTTT	CAIGDPRKDNQPQHF
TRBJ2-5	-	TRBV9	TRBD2	TGTGCCAGCAGCGTACAGGGACTACAAGAGACCCAGTACTTC	CASSVQGLQETQYF
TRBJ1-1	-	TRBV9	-	TGTGCCAGCAGCCCCACGGACCAGCCTTTACCTGAAGCTTTCTTT	CASSPTDQPLPEAFF
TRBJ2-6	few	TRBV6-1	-	TGTGCCAGCAGTGAAAGGTTCTCTGGGGCCAACGTCCTGACTTTC	CASSERFSGANVLTF
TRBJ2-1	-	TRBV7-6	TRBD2	TGTGCCAGCAGCTCCGAGAGCGGGGGGGAGATCTACAATGAGCAGTTCTTC	CASSSESGGEIYNEQFF
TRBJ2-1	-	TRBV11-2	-	TGTGCCAGCAGCTTCTCGGGGGTCAATGAGCAGTTCTTC	CASSFSGVNEQFF
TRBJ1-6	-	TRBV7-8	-	TGTGCCAGCAGTACAAGTGGCAGGGGTTATTCACCCCTCCACTTT	CASSTSGRGYSPLHF
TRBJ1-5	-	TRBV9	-	TGTGCCAGCAGCGTAGACGGTTGGTTGGGTCAGCCCCAGCATTTT	CASSVDGWLGQPQHF
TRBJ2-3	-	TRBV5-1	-	TGCGCCAGCAGCTTGTGGGGGGCGGGAACCACAGATACGCAGTATTTT	CASSLWGAGTTDTQYF
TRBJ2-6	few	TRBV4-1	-	TGCGCCAGCAGCCAAGTACGGGGCTCTGGGGCCAACGTCCTGACTTTC	CASSQVRGSGANVLTF
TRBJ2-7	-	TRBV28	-	TGTGCCAGCAGGCTGGGCACCGCCTACGAGCAGTACTTC	CASRLGTAYEQYF
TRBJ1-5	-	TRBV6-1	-	TGTGCCACCCAAGGTATAGTGTATAGCAATCAGCCCCAGCATTTT	CATQGIVYSNQPQHF
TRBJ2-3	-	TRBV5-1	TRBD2	TGCGCCAGCAGCTTGGCATGGGTAGCGGGGGGAGATACGCAGTATTTT	CASSLAWVAGGDTQYF
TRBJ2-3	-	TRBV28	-	TGTGCCAGCAGTTTAAGGCGGGGGCGCGGAGATACGCAGTATTTT	CASSLRRGRGDTQYF
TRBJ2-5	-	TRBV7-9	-	TGTGCCAGCAGCTTAGCGCAACAAAACCAAGAGACCCAGTACTTC	CASSLAQQNQETQYF
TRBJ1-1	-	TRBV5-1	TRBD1	TGCGCCAGTCAACCGGGACAGGTGGTGACTGAAGCTTTCTTT	CASQPGQVVTEAFF
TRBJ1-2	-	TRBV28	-	TGTGCCAGCAGTCCCCCCACGGGGCGCGGCTACACCTTC	CASSPPTGRGYTF
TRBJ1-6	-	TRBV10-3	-	TGTGCCATAAGGGGGTCAGAAAATTCACCCCTCCACTTT	CAIRGSENSPLHF
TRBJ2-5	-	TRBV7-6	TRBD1	TGTGCCAGCAGCCCGGGACAGGGGGTACAAGAGACCCAGTACTTC	CASSPGQGVQETQYF
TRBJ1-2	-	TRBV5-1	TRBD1	TGCGCCAGCAGCTTGGTCGGACAGGGCTTAAACTATGGCTACACCTTC	CASSLVGQGLNYGYTF
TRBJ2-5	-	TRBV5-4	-	TGTGCCAGCAGCTTGGACCGAAAACAAGAGACCCAGTACTTC	CASSLDRKQETQYF
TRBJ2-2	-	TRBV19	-	TGTGCCAGTAGTGGACACCCTCATCGGGGGGAGCTGTTTTTT	CASSGHPHRGELFF
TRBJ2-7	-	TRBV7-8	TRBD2	TGTGCCAGCAGCTTAGTAATAGCGGGCTCCTACGAGCAGTACTTC	CASSLVIAGSYEQYF
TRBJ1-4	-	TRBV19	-	TGTGCCAGTAGTATAAGTGCAACTAATGAAAAACTGTTTTTT	CASSISATNEKLFF
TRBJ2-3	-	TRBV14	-	TGTGCCAGCAGCCTTCCGCCGGTGACAGATACGCAGTATTTT	CASSLPPVTDTQYF
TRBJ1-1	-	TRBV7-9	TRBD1	TGTGCCAGCAAAAGACAGGGACTCATGAACACTGAAGCTTTCTTT	CASKRQGLMNTEAFF